The 9 T cell receptor beta chains below all came from one sample that was sequenced in a study of Graves' ophthalmopathy and Graves' hyperthyroidism. TCR beta CDR3 amplification used RNA transcripts. The workflow started with a first-round RT-PCR run with HTBI primers and then moved on to a second-round multiplex PCR. TCRdb called the multiplex PCR reads again in MiXCR, with one record for every CDR3 protein. The table shows about 600,000 distinct CDR3 sequences, with just under 40% occurring only once. The sequencing sample was made of peripheral blood or thyroid tissue (not recorded which). The receptors derive from an adult man with Graves' hyperthyroidism.

The chain uses TRBV20-1 and TRBJ1-2, with D possibly matching TRBD1 (5 bases). The V gene lost 4 bases and the J gene lost 8 bases, with 17 bases spanning the gap. Germline loops: CDR1 DFQATT, CDR2 SNEGSKA (reference sequence). This CDR3 has 13 amino acids. CDR3 region: CSAITAGGGGYTF. DNA of the CDR3: TGCAGTGCTATCACCGCGGGCGGGGGAGGCTACACCTTC.

This clonotype has more than one count but fewer than ten. The rearrangement links TRBV30 to TRBJ1-4, with D uncertain. The CDR3 has 11 amino acids. Germline CDR1 reads GTSNPN; CDR2 reads SVGIG (reference sequence). The V end lost 1 base, the J end lost 10 bases, and 7 bases lay between the germline ends. CDR3: CAWSESGKLFF. CDR3 sequence (DNA): TGTGCCTGGAGTGAATCCGGAAAACTGTTTTTT.

There are a few counts of this clonotype. The chain couples TRBV4-1 to TRBJ1-1; D uncertain. Germline V gives CDR1 MGHRA, CDR2 YSYEKL. There are 15 residues in the CDR3. V lost 0 bases, J lost 0 bases, and 8 bases lay in between. CDR3 protein: CASSQETGMNTEAFF. The CDR3 DNA sequence: TGCGCCAGCAGCCAAGAAACGGGCATGAACACTGAAGCTTTCTTT.

V is TRBV5-1 and J is TRBJ1-3; D is unclear. The CDR3 is 16 residues long. V dropped 0 bases and J dropped 0 bases, with 10 bases sitting between them. Per the germline V gene, CDR1 is SGHRS and CDR2 is YFSETQ. Here the CDR3 reads CASSLADKFSGNTIYF. In DNA form, the CDR3 reads TGCGCCAGCAGCTTGGCCGACAAATTCTCTGGAAACACCATATATTTT.

This clonotype was detected ten times or more. V gene TRBV10-1 combines with J gene TRBJ1-4; D unclear. Deletions cut 9 bases from V and 0 bases from J, with 17 bases between. The CDR3 is 16 residues long. CDR1 is WNHNN, CDR2 SYGVQD, per germline (reference sequence). Here the CDR3 reads CARTVTNLPTNEKLFF. DNA of the CDR3: TGCGCCAGAACAGTCACGAATCTCCCAACTAATGAAAAACTGTTTTTT.

This rearrangement joins TRBV12-5 to TRBJ2-3; tentative D call: TRBD2 (6 bases). Germline V gene sequence: CDR1 LGHNT, CDR2 FRNRAP. CDR3 length: 14 residues. The CDR3 protein is CASTKRGSTDTQYF. CDR3 nucleotide sequence: TGTGCCAGCACAAAACGGGGGAGCACAGATACGCAGTATTTT.

This clonotype has just one count. This chain uses TRBV20-1 with TRBJ1-1; D remains ambiguous. The CDR3 has 14 amino acids. V dropped 3 bases and J dropped 14 bases, with 25 bases sitting between them. Germline CDR1 reads DFQATT; CDR2 reads SNEGSKA (reference sequence). CDR3 coding DNA: TGCAGTGCTAGCTCGGGGAGGGAGGTCAATGAGCAGTTCTTT. This gives the protein CSASSGREVNEQFF.

This clonotype was found a few times. The chain links TRBV4-1 to TRBJ2-2; no firm D call. CDR1 is MGHRA and CDR2 is YSYEKL in the germline V gene. This CDR3 comprises 17 residues. V lost 0 bases and J 0 bases, leaving 11 bases between the germline ends. In DNA form, the CDR3 reads TGCGCCAGCAGCCAAGATAACTGGGCGGCGAACACCGGGGAGCTGTTTTTT. It specifies CASSQDNWAANTGELFF.

This rearrangement joins TRBV12-3 or TRBV12-4 to TRBJ1-2; TRBD1 matches at 12 bases. With 4 bases clipped from V and 7 bases from J, the junction kept 10 bases outside the gene matches. This CDR3 has 16 residues. In DNA form, the CDR3 reads TGTGCCAGCAGTTCCTCCGGGACAGGGGGCACGGGTGGCTACACCTTC. It is translated as CASSSSGTGGTGGYTF.